This entry describes one T cell receptor (beta chain). This receptor's antigen is unknown. Qualities for individual bases were not recorded, and no much larger clone is one base off. This specimen comes from a study of cytomegalovirus exposure and HLA in healthy donors (dated by TCRdb to 2016 to 2017). Background for the entire study: An earlier analysis of 550 to 700 of the donors reported approximately 270 Gb of sequence data and 100 million to 140 million unique TCR beta sequences from 150 million to 200 million T cells. Approximately 310 gigabases of sequencing data and approximately 91 million unique TCR sequences made up an early release that covered 500 to 700 HLA-typed donors. The genetic ancestry cluster associated with self-reported Caucasian donors included roughly 84% of the roughly 360 genotyped donors. The aim of the study was to test whether cataloging public T cell receptors could identify signatures of past pathogen exposure. The study used immunosequencing to profile the T cell repertoires of approximately 690 subjects and linked those repertoires to cytomegalovirus serostatus. Along with the approximately 700-subject first cohort, a separate validation cohort of approximately 110 different subjects was used. The study combined high-throughput TCR immunosequencing, statistical association of individual TCRs with disease status, and machine learning to predict cytomegalovirus infection status. A later analysis re-examined previously published TCR beta repertoires from over 500 donors and added high-resolution HLA genotyping to investigate patterns of TCR occurrence. Rather than using new phenotypic data, the later analysis identified candidate immune exposures from TCR beta sequences and from how often those sequences occurred across donors. To decide whether each TCR beta V gene segment behaved as functional or pseudogenic, an earlier analysis of some 600 of the donors relied on high-throughput TCR beta sequencing. Donor age, sex, ethnicity and CMV serostatus were compiled together with the repertoire data. Genome-wide SNP genotypes for about three fifths of the 666 donors were used in a later genetic analysis, which treated that subset as a discovery cohort. All discovery cohort repertoires had been generated using a single sequencing platform. Both class I and class II loci were covered by HLA typing, at four-digit resolution. Typing coverage varied by locus: roughly 629-630 donors for A, B, C, DRB1 and DQB1; approximately 500 for DQA1; over 600 for DPA1; approximately 450 for DPB1. Four to six DR-DQ haplotypes were handled as single units for association and clustering, since linkage in the cohort was strong. Across 300 to 500 genotyped donors of the cohort, an average of approximately 240,000 unique TCR beta nucleotide sequences per donor were sequenced, and roughly 20% of those sequences were non-productive. Results and caveats for the whole study, not just this receptor: According to a later analysis, most CMV-associated TCR beta chains appeared to be HLA-restricted, and the HLA associations seemed to be driven largely by CMV exposure. The only immune exposure information available for the cohort was CMV serostatus. In a later genetic analysis, a missense DCLRE1C variant was associated with V-gene and J-gene trimming of TCR beta chains, and the association was replicated in an independent cohort. The presence/absence analyses assumed that sequencing depth was roughly uniform across donors, and that assumption may not be true. Specific HLA alleles were associated with 15,000 to 20,000 TCR beta sequences at a false discovery rate of 0.05 in a later analysis. A later genetic analysis reported fewer N-insertions in productive TCRs among donors in an Asian-associated ancestry cluster than the roughly 720-donor mean. When HLA alleles, especially DR and DQ, strongly co-occurred, attributing TCR associations to individual alleles was difficult. In the study, approximately 150 TCR beta chains were listed as associated with cytomegalovirus. Across donors, most TCR sequences were observed very rarely, whereas some public TCRs were present in many individuals. A few of the identified cytomegalovirus-associated TCR beta chains were confirmed in vitro to be specific for cytomegalovirus antigens. A group of highly shared sequence variants was considered likely to be a technical artifact of the sequencing pipeline. A further reported finding was that TCR beta sequences accurately predicted the HLA-A and HLA-B alleles for most subjects in the first cohort. Some IMGT-functional V segments, including TRBV6-2 and TRBV6-3, could not be distinguished by the 87-base-pair reads and were therefore excluded. An earlier analysis of approximately 530 of the donors showed that most TCR beta V segments appeared in productive rearrangements either about 90% or about 30% of the time, which broadly matched IMGT annotations. In this cohort, only TCR beta chains were sequenced, and detectable features were limited by the absence of alpha or paired-chain data. In a later analysis, TCR association rates were found to vary across HLA loci, with the most associated TCRs seen for DRB1 alleles and the fewest for HLA-C alleles. The authors suggested that the approach could potentially be generalized to other disease states and immunological phenotypes. In a later analysis, HLA-associated TCR beta chains were found to be more clonally expanded and to have lower generation probabilities than equally common non-associated chains. The classifier was reported to diagnose cytomegalovirus status with high specificity and sensitivity in both the original cohort and the validation cohort. Because counts were too low, more than 15 rarely observed V segments, including chromosome 9 orphons, were excluded from the earlier analysis of several hundred of the donors. Correlated functional status among segregating V segments might be attributable to linkage disequilibrium, but an unknown experimental factor could not be ruled out. Several of the top co-occurrence clusters appeared to be linked to parvovirus B19, influenza, CMV and Epstein-Barr virus, according to a later analysis. Because HLA typing was unavailable for some donors at each locus, only the typed subset was used in association tests.

From a lookup of the germline V gene, CDR1 and CDR2 are SNHLY and FYNNEI. Cut back by 8 bases and 6 bases, the V and J ends lie 12 bases apart. The CDR3 spans 12 residues, from the cysteine through the phenylalanine. Left in the record is the CDR3 DNA by itself, 36 bases read in frame from the first base. Receptors were amplified or captured by the immunoSEQ multiplex PCR assay. For the multiplex PCR, a mixture combining 60 forward primers for TCR Vbeta segments and 13 reverse primers for TCR Jbeta segments was used. The CDR3 region of rearranged TCR beta genes was amplified from genomic DNA with a multiplex PCR assay. The Illumina HiSeq System was used to sequence the amplified TCR beta libraries as 87-base-pair reads. Concerning the study's data processing: Across the roughly 640 repertoires, a later analysis counted 60 million to 90 million unique TCR beta chains, 9 million to 14 million of which were shared by at least two donors. To remove PCR and sequencing errors, raw reads were error-corrected and collapsed into unique sequences using a nearest-neighbor algorithm that merged closely related sequences. To assign V, D and J gene segments, CDR3 sequences were aligned to IMGT reference sequences. For a sequence to be retained, at least a six-nucleotide match to both a V gene segment and a J gene segment was required. Rearrangements were classified as productive when the CDR3 lacked stop codons and remained in frame with V and J, and all other rearrangements were classified as non-productive. Following IMGT convention, CDR3 was defined as the stretch from the second conserved V-encoded cysteine to the conserved J-encoded phenylalanine. In an earlier analysis of more than 550 of the donors, sequences lacking an unambiguous match to a single V gene segment were excluded. In an earlier analysis of a few hundred of the donors, V segments were called functional above 56.7% productive rearrangements and were called segregating when the between-donor standard deviation exceeded 5%. A statistical classification framework was built for diagnosing cytomegalovirus status from the catalog of TCR beta chain sequences. In a later analysis, TCR nucleotide sequences were compared against IMGT/GENE-DB human TR gene sequences so that V and J genes could be assigned. Using the TCRdist pipeline, a later analysis assigned CDR3 sequences along with most-parsimonious VDJ recombination scenarios. In a later analysis, each TCR beta chain was defined by its CDR3 amino acid sequence together with its V-gene family, and reads lacking a unique V-gene family were excluded. A later analysis removed 500 to 650 highly shared, low-generation-probability nucleotide sequences to deal with suspected cross-contamination and a sequencing artifact. In a later analysis, a clonal expansion index was calculated for each public chain from normalized within-repertoire ranks of inferred template counts. A later analysis computed generation probabilities with a VDJ recombination model fitted to out-of-frame rearrangements, and checked the results against IGoR. Hypergeometric tests were used in a later analysis to score TCR-TCR, TCR-HLA and TCR-CMV co-occurrence, with a repertoire-size bias correction applied to the TCR pairs. To estimate false discovery rates, a later analysis permuted the HLA or CMV assignments 20 times. In a later analysis, co-occurring TCRs were grouped using DBSCAN, and TCRdist sequence similarity was added for clustering within HLA-allele-positive subsets. For co-occurrence clustering, repertoires with fewer than 30,000 or more than 120,000 public chains were excluded, along with five or six repertoires with anomalous nucleotide sharing. Entries here come from immuneACCESS through TCRdb and include only in-frame sequences with V and J called. Some clones fail to appear in such tables; in the studies checked, an unresolved V gene covers under half of the shortfall, and the cause of the remainder is unknown. The V and J calls and the clone size are those of that table, but D and trimming were determined from the DNA. The table for this sample lists approximately 200,000 clones; 74% of them were counted only once. The ten largest clones represent approximately 3% of the sample.

In total, more than 500 healthy bone marrow donors made up the cohort. All cohort members were sampled while nominally healthy, although unrecorded immune exposures were likely present. The donor tested CMV seropositive, placing the donor among the 290 or so seropositive members of the cohort. Every donor gave a peripheral blood sample, and the peripheral blood mononuclear cells from that sample were used for TCR beta sequencing. The Qiagen DNeasy Blood Extraction Kit was used to extract genomic DNA from the blood cell samples. The material sequenced was PBMCs. The rearranged chain carries TRBV2 and TRBJ2-3; the D gene remains uncertain. This sequence originates from a woman in her twenties or thirties in good health and CMV-seropositive. The CDR3 loop reads CASVGGWDTQYF. The base sequence is TGTGCCAGCGTAGGCGGTTGGGATACGCAGTATTTT.